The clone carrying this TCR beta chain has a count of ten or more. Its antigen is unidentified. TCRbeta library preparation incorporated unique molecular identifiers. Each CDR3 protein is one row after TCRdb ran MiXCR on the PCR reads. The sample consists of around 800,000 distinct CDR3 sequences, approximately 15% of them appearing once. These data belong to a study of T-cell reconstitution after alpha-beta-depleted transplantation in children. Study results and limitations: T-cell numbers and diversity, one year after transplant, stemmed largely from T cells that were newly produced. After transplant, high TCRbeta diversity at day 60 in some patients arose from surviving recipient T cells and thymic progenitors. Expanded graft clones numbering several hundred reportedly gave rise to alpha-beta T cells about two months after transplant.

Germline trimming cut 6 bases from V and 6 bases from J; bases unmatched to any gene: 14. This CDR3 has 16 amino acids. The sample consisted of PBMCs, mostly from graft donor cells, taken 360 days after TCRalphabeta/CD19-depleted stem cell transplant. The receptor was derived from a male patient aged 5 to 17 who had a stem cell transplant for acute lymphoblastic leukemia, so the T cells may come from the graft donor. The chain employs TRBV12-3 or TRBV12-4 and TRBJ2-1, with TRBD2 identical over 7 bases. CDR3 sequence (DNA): TGTGCCAGCAGGCCGGGACTAAGGCCTTTGGGCAATGAGCAGTTCTTC. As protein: CASRPGLRPLGNEQFF.